The rows below give T cell receptor beta chains drawn from one sample of a study of CD8 T cells in ankylosing spondylitis. Each CDR3 protein is one row after TCRdb ran MiXCR on the 5' RACE reads. The sample shows 85,000 to 90,000 distinct CDR3 sequences, around 30% of them seen only once. Sequenced: blood, either unsorted or a sorted T cell fraction (not recorded which). These receptors were obtained from a male donor with ankylosing spondylitis or in good health (not recorded which). CDR3s include the opening cysteine and the closing phenylalanine or tryptophan. D genes are given only for firm matches. The size field is filled for only some rows; it gives once, few, many or a size class.

TRBV7-8,.,TRBJ1-4,TRBD1,CASSLATTGIEEKLFF,TGTGCCAGCAGCTTAGCTACGACAGGGATAGAGGAAAAACTGTTTTTT
TRBV20-1,.,TRBJ2-3,TRBD2,CSARASGGTDTQYF,TGCAGTGCGAGAGCTAGCGGGGGCACAGATACGCAGTATTTT
TRBV20-1,few,TRBJ2-7,.,CSASNTGHYNEQYF,TGCAGTGCTAGTAACACAGGACATTACAACGAGCAGTACTTC
TRBV12-3/TRBV12-4,few,TRBJ2-3,.,CASRGTDTQYF,TGTGCCAGCAGGGGCACAGATACGCAGTATTTT
TRBV3-1,many,TRBJ1-1,.,CASSPRQNTEAFF,TGTGCCAGCAGCCCCCGACAGAACACTGAAGCTTTCTTT
TRBV5-1,few,TRBJ2-5,TRBD1,CASSPQNPGQGRWAQYF,TGCGCCAGCAGCCCGCAAAACCCGGGACAGGGACGATGGGCCCAGTACTTC
TRBV18,.,TRBJ1-1,.,CASSPRRNTEAFF,TGTGCCAGCTCACCCCGCCGGAACACTGAAGCTTTCTTT
TRBV12-3/TRBV12-4,.,TRBJ2-1,.,CASSSREGVNEQFF,TGTGCCAGCAGTTCCCGAGAGGGAGTCAATGAGCAGTTCTTC
TRBV10-3,.,TRBJ2-7,.,CAISESRRHKYF,TGTGCCATCAGTGAGTCGAGGAGGCACAAGTACTTC
TRBV20-1,few,TRBJ1-6,.,CSARLASTSPLHF,TGCAGTGCTAGATTGGCCAGCACCTCACCCCTCCACTTT
TRBV6-1,few,TRBJ2-3,TRBD2,CASSPGTSGLQDTQYF,TGTGCCAGCAGCCCTGGGACTAGCGGGTTACAAGATACGCAGTATTTT
TRBV7-2,few,TRBJ1-6,.,CASSLAWSPLHF,TGTGCCAGCAGCTTAGCGTGGTCACCCCTCCACTTT
TRBV20-1,few,TRBJ2-5,TRBD1,CSASPGQGETQYF,TGCAGTGCTAGTCCGGGACAGGGAGAGACCCAGTACTTC
TRBV7-8,.,TRBJ2-7,.,CASSGWVHPYEQYF,TGTGCCAGCAGCGGATGGGTACACCCCTACGAGCAGTACTTC
TRBV4-2,.,TRBJ1-2,.,CASSQGYGYTF,TGTGCCAGCAGCCAGGGGTATGGCTACACCTTC
TRBV20-1,few,TRBJ1-1,TRBD1,CSAKGQGNTEAFF,TGCAGTGCAAAGGGACAGGGTAACACTGAAGCTTTCTTT
TRBV20-1,many,TRBJ2-3,TRBD1,CSANSGGDTQYF,TGCAGTGCTAACTCAGGGGGCGATACGCAGTATTTT
TRBV7-9,.,TRBJ2-1,.,CASSTGSGEQFF,TGTGCCAGCAGCACTGGAAGCGGTGAGCAGTTCTTC
TRBV5-1,.,TRBJ1-2,.,CASSTQTRDYGYTF,TGCGCCAGCAGCACCCAAACGAGGGACTATGGCTACACCTTC
TRBV4-2,.,TRBJ2-2,.,CASSGGELFF,TGTGCCTCCTCTGGTGGGGAGCTGTTTTTT
TRBV7-9,few,TRBJ2-1,.,CASSLADTTTEFF,TGTGCCAGCAGCTTAGCGGATACCACAACTGAGTTCTTC
TRBV20-1,.,TRBJ2-7,TRBD2,CSAPGLAGSSYEQYF,TGCAGTGCGCCGGGACTAGCGGGATCCTCCTACGAGCAGTACTTC
TRBV10-3,.,TRBJ1-6,.,CAIRGVGSPLHF,TGTGCCATCAGGGGGGTTGGGTCACCCCTCCACTTT
TRBV20-1,.,TRBJ1-2,TRBD1,CSAREGQGTGYTF,TGCAGTGCTAGGGAAGGACAGGGTACTGGCTACACCTTC
TRBV29-1,.,TRBJ2-7,TRBD2,CSVDGTRKVPEQYF,TGCAGCGTTGACGGGACTAGAAAGGTTCCCGAGCAGTACTTC
TRBV15,few,TRBJ2-3,.,CATSRDPGASTDTQYF,TGTGCCACCAGCAGAGATCCGGGGGCTAGCACAGATACGCAGTATTTT
TRBV10-3,.,TRBJ2-3,.,CAISETPNPGGVTDTQYF,TGTGCCATCAGTGAGACCCCAAACCCGGGGGGCGTCACAGATACGCAGTATTTT
TRBV18,few,TRBJ1-1,TRBD1,CASSLRTGNTEAFF,TGTGCCAGCTCGCTCCGGACAGGGAACACTGAAGCTTTCTTT
TRBV20-1,.,TRBJ2-1,TRBD2,CSARDLGSGGLTINPRNEQFF,TGCAGTGCTAGAGATCTGGGTAGCGGGGGCCTTACCATCAACCCAAGGAATGAGCAGTTCTTC
TRBV29-1,.,TRBJ2-5,.,CSVYPPLGWQETQYF,TGCAGCGTTTATCCCCCGTTGGGGTGGCAAGAGACCCAGTACTTC
TRBV20-1,few,TRBJ2-1,TRBD2,CSATGGTYNEQFF,TGCAGTGCCACGGGGGGAACCTACAATGAGCAGTTCTTC
TRBV29-1,.,TRBJ2-3,.,CSVGSDTQYF,TGCAGCGTTGGCTCAGATACGCAGTATTTT
TRBV5-6,.,TRBJ2-1,.,CASSPPGTDNEQFF,TGTGCCAGCAGCCCCCCCGGGACGGACAATGAGCAGTTCTTC
TRBV4-1,few,TRBJ2-1,.,CASSLIPGTASSYNEQFF,TGCGCCAGCAGCCTTATCCCTGGGACTGCGAGCTCCTACAATGAGCAGTTCTTC
TRBV4-1,.,TRBJ1-3,.,CASSQDIAKNTIYF,TGCGCCAGCAGCCAGGACATTGCGAAAAACACCATATATTTT
TRBV7-9,few,TRBJ2-1,.,CASSPPQGMFSNEQFF,TGTGCCAGCAGCCCCCCACAGGGAATGTTTAGCAATGAGCAGTTCTTC
TRBV9,.,TRBJ2-3,TRBD2,CASSAPRGAGLVIGPDTQYF,TGTGCCAGCAGCGCCCCTAGGGGAGCGGGACTGGTGATTGGACCAGATACGCAGTATTTT